This T cell receptor (beta chain) was observed in a study of radiation and T cells in renal cell carcinoma. Time point defined: blood 4 weeks post-SBRT, at nephrectomy. The treatment is: 15 Gy SBRT to primary tumor, nephrectomy 4 weeks later. After SBRT, blood was collected at 2 and 4 weeks, plus baseline. Clear cell pathology was present in this patient's renal cell carcinoma. J gave up 2 bases and V 5 bases, and 6 bases lay outside the gene matches. Germline-derived CDR1 and CDR2 are SNHLY and FYNNEI. There are 15 residues in the CDR3. As concerns this clone: The antigen is unknown.

Whole-study findings and limits: From baseline, blood top tumor clonotypes peaked at 2 weeks post-radiation. No pretreatment tumor biopsies were available for baseline clonotypes.

Measured with immunoSEQ multiplex PCR; TCRdb has only the in-frame clones, and not every one. Among fewer than 200,000 clones, about 88% were seen once, and the ten largest hold approximately 11%. This specimen consisted of blood, obtained from a patient whose treatment included radiotherapy and nephrectomy. The chain carries TRBV2 and TRBJ2-3; 8 bases align to TRBD2. This receptor was obtained from a woman between 45 and 60 years old with renal cell carcinoma. The CDR3 DNA sequence: TGTGCCAGCAGTTTCGCGGGGGGCTTCACAGATACGCAGTATTTT. Its protein product is CASSFAGGFTDTQYF. Looking up the rest from reference TRBV2 and TRBJ2-3 gives the full variable domain: EPEVTQTPSHQVTQMGQEVILRCVPISNHLYFYWYRQILGQKVEFLVSFYNNEISEKSEIFDDQFSVERPDGSNFTLKIRSTKLEDSAMYFCASSFAGGFTDTQYFGPGTRLTVL.